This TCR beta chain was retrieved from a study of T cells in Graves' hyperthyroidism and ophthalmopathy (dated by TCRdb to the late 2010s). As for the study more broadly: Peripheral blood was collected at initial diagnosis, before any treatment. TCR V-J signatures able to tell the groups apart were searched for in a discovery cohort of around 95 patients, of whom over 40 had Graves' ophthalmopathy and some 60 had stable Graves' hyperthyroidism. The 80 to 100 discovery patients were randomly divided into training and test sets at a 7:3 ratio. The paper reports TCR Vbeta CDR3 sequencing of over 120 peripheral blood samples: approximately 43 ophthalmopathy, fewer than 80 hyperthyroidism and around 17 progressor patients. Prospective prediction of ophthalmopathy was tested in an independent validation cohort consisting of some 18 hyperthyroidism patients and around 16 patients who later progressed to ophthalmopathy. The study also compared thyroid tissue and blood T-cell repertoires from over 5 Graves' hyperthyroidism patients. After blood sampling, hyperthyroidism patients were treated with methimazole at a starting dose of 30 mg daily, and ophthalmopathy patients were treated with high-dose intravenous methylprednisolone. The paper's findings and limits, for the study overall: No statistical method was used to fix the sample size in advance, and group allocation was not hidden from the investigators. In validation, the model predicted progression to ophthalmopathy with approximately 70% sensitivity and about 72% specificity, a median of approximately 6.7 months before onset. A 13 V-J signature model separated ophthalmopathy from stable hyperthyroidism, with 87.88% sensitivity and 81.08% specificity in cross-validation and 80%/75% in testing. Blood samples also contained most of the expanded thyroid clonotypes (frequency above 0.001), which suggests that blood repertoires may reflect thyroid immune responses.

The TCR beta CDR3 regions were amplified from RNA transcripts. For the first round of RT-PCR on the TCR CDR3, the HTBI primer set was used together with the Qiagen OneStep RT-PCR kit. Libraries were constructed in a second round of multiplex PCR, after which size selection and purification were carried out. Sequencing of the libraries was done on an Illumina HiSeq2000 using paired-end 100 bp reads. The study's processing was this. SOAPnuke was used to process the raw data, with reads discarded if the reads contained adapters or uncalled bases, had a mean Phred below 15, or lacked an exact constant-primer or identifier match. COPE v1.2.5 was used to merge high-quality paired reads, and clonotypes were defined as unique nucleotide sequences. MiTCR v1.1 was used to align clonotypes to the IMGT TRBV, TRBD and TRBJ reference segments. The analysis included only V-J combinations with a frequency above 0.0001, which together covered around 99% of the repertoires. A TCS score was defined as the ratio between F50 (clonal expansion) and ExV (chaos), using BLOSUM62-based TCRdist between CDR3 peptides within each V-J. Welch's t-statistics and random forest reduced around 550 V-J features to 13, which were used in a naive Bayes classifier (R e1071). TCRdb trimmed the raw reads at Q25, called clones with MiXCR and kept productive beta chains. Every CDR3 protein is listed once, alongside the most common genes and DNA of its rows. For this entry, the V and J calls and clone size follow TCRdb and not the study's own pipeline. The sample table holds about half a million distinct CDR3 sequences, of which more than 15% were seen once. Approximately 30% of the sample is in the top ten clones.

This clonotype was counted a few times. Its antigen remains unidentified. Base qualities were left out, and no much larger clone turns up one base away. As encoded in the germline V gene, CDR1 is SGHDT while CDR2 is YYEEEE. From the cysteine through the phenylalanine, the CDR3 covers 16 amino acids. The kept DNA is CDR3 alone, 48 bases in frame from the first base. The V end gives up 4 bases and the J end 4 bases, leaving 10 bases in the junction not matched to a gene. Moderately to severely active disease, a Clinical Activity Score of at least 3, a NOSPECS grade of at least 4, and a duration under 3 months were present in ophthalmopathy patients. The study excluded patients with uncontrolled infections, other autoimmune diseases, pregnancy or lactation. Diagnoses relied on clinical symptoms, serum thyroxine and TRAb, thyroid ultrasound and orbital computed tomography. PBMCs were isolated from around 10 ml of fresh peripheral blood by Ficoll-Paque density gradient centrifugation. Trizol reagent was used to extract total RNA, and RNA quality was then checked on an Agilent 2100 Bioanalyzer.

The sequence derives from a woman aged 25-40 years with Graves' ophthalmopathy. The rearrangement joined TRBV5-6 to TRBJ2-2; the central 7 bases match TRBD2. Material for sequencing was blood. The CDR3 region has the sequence CASSDLGEGITGELFF. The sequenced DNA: TGTGCCAGCAGCGACCTAGGGGAGGGGATCACCGGGGAGCTGTTTTTT.